The source of this TCR beta chain is a study of cytomegalovirus exposure and HLA in healthy donors. Study-wide points: TCR association rates varied by HLA locus in a later analysis, with DRB1 highest and HLA-C lowest.

As concerns this clone: As yet, its antigen is unknown.

PCR used 60 Vbeta primers and 13 Jbeta primers. Clones were sequenced by immunoSEQ multiplex PCR, and TCRdb holds only the in-frame ones, with some missing. Here the sample spans about 96,000 clones, approximately 75% being singletons. The sequence was obtained from a woman aged 70-85 years in good health and CMV-seropositive. The specimen sequenced was PBMCs.

The CDR3 region is CASSVGLAEQYF. CDR3 sequence (DNA): TGCGCCAGCAGTGTGGGACTAGCGGAGCAGTACTTC. The V and J genes are TRBV10-2 and TRBJ2-7, with 10 nucleotides matching TRBD2. The V segment lost 4 bases and the J segment 7 bases; nucleotides outside the gene matches: 1. CDR1 is WSHSY, CDR2 SAAADI, per germline. The CDR3 has 12 residues.